The 12 T cell receptor beta chains given below trace back to one sample, sequenced in a study of OX40 agonist ivuxolimab in advanced cancers. Produced via immunoSEQ multiplex PCR; TCRdb's table is partial and in-frame only. This table holds 81,000 or so clones, 70% to 90% found once. The material sequenced was CD4+ or CD8+ T cells sorted from blood, taken in a trial of the OX40 agonist ivuxolimab. These receptors were collected from an adult with an advanced solid tumor such as melanoma, head and neck, liver or kidney cancer.

The rearrangement links TRBV5-6 to TRBJ2-3; D possibly corresponds to TRBD1 (5 bases). The V gene lost 4 bases and the J gene lost 8 bases, with 17 bases spanning the gap. The CDR3 loop spans 14 amino acids. Germline CDR1 SGHDT, CDR2 YYEEEE. DNA for the CDR3: TGTGCCAGCAGCGTCGGCAGTGGTGGGGCTACGCAGTATTTT. It translates to CASSVGSGGATQYF.

The V call is TRBV2, the J call TRBJ1-5; D not certain. Germline V gene lookup returns CDR1 SNHLY and CDR2 FYNNEI. V gave up 7 bases and J gave up 8 bases, with 12 bases separating them. The CDR3 is made up of 12 amino acids. CDR3 nucleotides: TGTGCCAGCACAACGACCGGAGAGCCCCAGCATTTT. It yields the protein CASTTTGEPQHF.

The chain combines TRBV6-1 with TRBJ2-3; tentative D call: TRBD1 (7 bases). This CDR3 is 15 amino acids long. Germline V gene sequence: CDR1 MNHNS, CDR2 SASEGT. The V gene lost 6 bases and the J gene lost 2 bases, with 15 bases spanning the gap. CDR3 nucleotide sequence: TGTGCCAGCAGCGGCAGGGGGACTCTCACAGATACGCAGTATTTT. Protein product: CASSGRGTLTDTQYF.

This clone was observed a handful of times. The rearrangement uses TRBV7-2 and TRBJ1-5; TRBD1 aligns across 8 bases. Germline CDR1 SGHTA, CDR2 FQGNSA. V trimming: 5 bases; J trimming: 11 bases; junction bases outside the gene matches: 8. CDR3 length equals 13 residues. This CDR3 is CASSASGTGSQHF. CDR3 in DNA: TGTGCCAGCAGCGCCTCCGGGACAGGTTCCCAGCATTTT.

The chain links TRBV6-5 to TRBJ2-7; TRBD1 is a possible D gene (6 bases). CDR3 length: 11 amino acids. Looked up from germline, CDR1 is MNHEY and CDR2 is SVGAGI. The V end lost 8 bases, the J end lost 2 bases, and 7 bases lay between the germline ends. The CDR3 spells CASGQTYEQYF. The CDR3 DNA reads TGTGCCAGCGGACAGACCTACGAGCAGTACTTC.

The chain couples TRBV6-1 to TRBJ1-5; TRBD1 might be the D (5 bases). The CDR3 sequence is 14 residues long. Germline CDR1 MNHNS, CDR2 SASEGT. V gave up 6 bases and J gave up 3 bases, with 12 bases separating them. The CDR3 DNA sequence: TGTGCCAGCAGCGCCGGGACTAACAATCAGCCCCAGCATTTT. It yields the protein CASSAGTNNQPQHF.

The gene calls are TRBV7-3 and TRBJ1-1; D possibly corresponds to TRBD1 (5 bases). From germline, CDR1 is SGHTA and CDR2 FQGTGA. The CDR3 has 15 amino acids. V gave up 5 bases and J gave up 2 bases, with 15 bases separating them. The DNA of the CDR3 is TGTGCCAGCAGCCCGCAGGGCAGTGCAAACACTGAAGCTTTCTTT. As protein: CASSPQGSANTEAFF.

V gene TRBV29-1 combines with J gene TRBJ2-7; the D gene is possibly TRBD1 (6 bases). CDR3 size: 15 residues. Per germline, CDR1 SQVTM and CDR2 ANQGSEA. V was pared by 0 bases and J by 4 bases, with 16 bases between. Here the CDR3 reads CSVEDRQGYKYEQYF. CDR3 coding DNA: TGCAGCGTTGAAGATCGGCAGGGGTATAAGTACGAGCAGTACTTC.

This clone was counted a few times. One junction end does not reproduce the germline sequence, and a read error may be involved. This chain uses TRBV7-7 with TRBJ2-3; 7 bases map to TRBD2. The CDR3 is made up of 13 amino acids. Germline V gene sequence: CDR1 SSHAT, CDR2 FNYEAQ (reference sequence). This CDR3 reads CASSLGRADTQYF. DNA of the CDR3: TGTGCTAGCAGCTTAGGGAGGGCCGATACGCAGTATTTT.

The V and J genes are TRBV29-1 and TRBJ2-7, with D perhaps TRBD1 or TRBD2 (6 bases each). CDR1 is SQVTM and CDR2 is ANQGSEA in the germline V gene. There are 13 residues in the CDR3. V gave up 3 bases and J gave up 4 bases, with 13 bases separating them. The DNA for the CDR3 is TGCAGCGTTGACGCACCGGGGGCGTACGAGCAGTACTTC. Protein: CSVDAPGAYEQYF.

The rearrangement joins TRBV19 to TRBJ1-1; the D is unclear. V was shortened by 7 bases and J by 0 bases, with 12 bases between the two germline ends. This CDR3 spans 14 amino acids. Germline CDR1 is LNHDA and CDR2 is SQIVND (reference sequence). DNA for the CDR3: TGTGCCAGTACCCTTTCTGGGTTGAACACTGAAGCTTTCTTT. It translates to CASTLSGLNTEAFF.

The J gene is TRBJ2-5, the V gene TRBV7-9; D not certain. The CDR3 is made up of 13 amino acids. From germline, CDR1 is SEHNR and CDR2 FQNEAQ (reference sequence). The germline V and J ends were trimmed by 2 bases and 7 bases, with 11 bases remaining between them. The CDR3 reads CASSLLLPRTQYF. CDR3 DNA sequence: TGTGCCAGCAGCTTATTACTACCGAGGACCCAGTACTTC.